This TCR beta chain was sequenced during a study of T cell repertoires in cytomegalovirus infection. TCRdb ran MiXCR on the reads and lists one entry per CDR3 protein. Of hundreds of thousands of distinct CDR3 sequences in the sample, more than 20% were seen once. This CDR3 region has 14 residues. Germline CDR1 and CDR2: MNHEY and SMNVEV (reference sequence). The J segment lost 4 bases and the V segment lost 8 bases, leaving 5 bases of the junction unmatched. Ten or more counts support this clonotype. The antigen remains unidentified. Findings of the study overall: Ex vivo responses were dominated by HLA-C-restricted CMV-specific TCR beta clonotypes.

Source material: CD8+ T cells from PBMCs. The TCR originated in a human donor in good health (CMV status not recorded). Some clones in this sample may be carry-over from other donors' samples. The J gene is TRBJ1-6, the V gene TRBV27; 7 bases align to TRBD1. The DNA for the CDR3 is TGTGCCAGCGGGCCGGGACAGTATAATTCACCCCTCCACTTT. Its protein product is CASGPGQYNSPLHF.